The source of this T cell receptor (beta chain) is a study of blood T cell repertoires in COVID-19. In the study overall: Samples of COVID-19 (acute and convalescent) were obtained from the United States, Italy and Spain.

Assay used: immunoSEQ multiplex PCR; TCRdb lists only in-frame clones, some missing. The profile covers about 200,000 clones, with 90% to 95% appearing a single time and approximately 0.77% taken by the ten largest. The sequencing sample was made of peripheral blood. The clonotype was recovered from a man between 60 and 75 years old with COVID-19, enrolled during active disease.

The CDR3 is CASSLWAGDQPQHF. The DNA for the CDR3 is TGTGCCAGCAGTTTATGGGCGGGGGACCAGCCCCAGCATTTT. The V gene is TRBV28, the J gene TRBJ1-5, with D maybe TRBD1 (5 bases). Trimming pared 0 bases from V and 7 bases from J, leaving 10 bases between. This CDR3 comprises 14 residues. From germline, CDR1 is MDHEN and CDR2 SYDVKM.